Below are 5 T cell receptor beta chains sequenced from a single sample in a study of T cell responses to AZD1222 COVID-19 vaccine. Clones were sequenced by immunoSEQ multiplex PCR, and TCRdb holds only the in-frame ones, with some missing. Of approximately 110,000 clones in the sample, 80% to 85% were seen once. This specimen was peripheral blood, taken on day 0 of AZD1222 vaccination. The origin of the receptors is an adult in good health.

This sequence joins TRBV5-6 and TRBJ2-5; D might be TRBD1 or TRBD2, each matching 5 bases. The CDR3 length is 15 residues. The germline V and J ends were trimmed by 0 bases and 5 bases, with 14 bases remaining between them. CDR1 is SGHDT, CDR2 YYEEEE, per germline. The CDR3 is CASSLAPGTAETQYF. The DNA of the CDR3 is TGTGCCAGCAGCTTGGCTCCTGGGACCGCGGAGACCCAGTACTTC.

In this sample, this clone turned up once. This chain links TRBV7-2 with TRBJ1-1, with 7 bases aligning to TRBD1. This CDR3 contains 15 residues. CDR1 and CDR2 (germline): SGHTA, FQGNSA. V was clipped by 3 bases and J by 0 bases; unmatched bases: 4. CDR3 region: CASSFSGTVNTEAFF. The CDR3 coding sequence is TGTGCCAGCAGCTTTTCCGGGACAGTGAACACTGAAGCTTTCTTT.

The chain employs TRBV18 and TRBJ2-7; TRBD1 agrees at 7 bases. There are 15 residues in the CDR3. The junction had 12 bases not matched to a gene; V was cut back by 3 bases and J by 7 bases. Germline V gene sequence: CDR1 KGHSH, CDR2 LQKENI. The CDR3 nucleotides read TGTGCCAGCTCACCGGTTAGTACAGGGGCGGTGGAGCAGTACTTC. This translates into CASSPVSTGAVEQYF.

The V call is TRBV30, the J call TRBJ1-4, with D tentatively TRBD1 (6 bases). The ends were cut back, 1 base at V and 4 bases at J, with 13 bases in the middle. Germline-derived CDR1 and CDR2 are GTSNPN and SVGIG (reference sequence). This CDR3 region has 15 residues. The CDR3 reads CAWSEWTADNEKLFF. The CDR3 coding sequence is TGTGCCTGGAGTGAATGGACAGCCGATAATGAAAAACTGTTTTTT.

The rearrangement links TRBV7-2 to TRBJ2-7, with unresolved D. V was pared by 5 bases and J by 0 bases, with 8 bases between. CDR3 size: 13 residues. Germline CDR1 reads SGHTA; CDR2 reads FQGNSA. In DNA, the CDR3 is TGTGCCAGCAGCCCTACACGCTCCTACGAGCAGTACTTC. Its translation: CASSPTRSYEQYF.